These T cell receptor beta chains were read from a single sample in a study of T cells in Graves' hyperthyroidism and ophthalmopathy. Via MiXCR, TCRdb re-called the multiplex PCR reads, giving one row per CDR3 protein. The table lists around 530,000 distinct CDR3 sequences, 15% to 20% of them singletons. Sequences were obtained from blood. These TCRs come from a woman aged 18-35 years with Graves' ophthalmopathy. Both conserved end residues are part of each CDR3. A D gene is named only where the DNA matches it firmly. Expanded clones are given a class, and other clones once, few, many or no size at all.

DNA	CDR3	J	V	size	D
TGTGCCAGCAGTTTATCCCAGCAGGGTAGGTCCTACGAGCAGTACTTC	CASSLSQQGRSYEQYF	TRBJ2-7	TRBV27	NA	NA
TGTGCCAGCAGCGTCGACGGAACCTACGAGCAGTACTTC	CASSVDGTYEQYF	TRBJ2-7	TRBV9	NA	NA
TGTGCCAGCTCACCCGTATCGACAGGGCCCGCCGGGGAGCTGTTTTTT	CASSPVSTGPAGELFF	TRBJ2-2	TRBV18	many	TRBD1
TGTGCCAGCAGCTTAGACGACACCTCTGGAAACACCATATATTTT	CASSLDDTSGNTIYF	TRBJ1-3	TRBV7-2	NA	NA
TGTGCCAGCAGCCAAGCCCGGGTAGGGGGGTTGGACACTGAAGCTTTCTTT	CASSQARVGGLDTEAFF	TRBJ1-1	TRBV13	NA	NA
TGTGCCAGCAGCCCAAACAGGGGGCAAGAGGGCTATGGCTACACCTTC	CASSPNRGQEGYGYTF	TRBJ1-2	TRBV27	few	TRBD1
TGCGCCAGCAGCTTGGATTGGGACAGGGTCGACGAGCAGTACTTC	CASSLDWDRVDEQYF	TRBJ2-7	TRBV5-1	many	TRBD1
TGCAGTGCTAGGAGGGCGGACTATGGCTACACCTTC	CSARRADYGYTF	TRBJ1-2	TRBV20-1	many	NA
TGTGCCAGCAGTGCCAGACATGGCACCGGGGAGCTGTTTTTT	CASSARHGTGELFF	TRBJ2-2	TRBV6-1	NA	NA
TGTGCCAGCAGTTTATCACGAGGCAACAATGAGCAGTTCTTC	CASSLSRGNNEQFF	TRBJ2-1	TRBV27	NA	NA
TGCGCCAGCAGCCCGGGTGACAGGGGACGATACGAGCAGTACTTC	CASSPGDRGRYEQYF	TRBJ2-7	TRBV5-1	many	TRBD1
TGTGCCAGCAGCTTGATAGCCACTACCTACAATGAGCAGTTCTTC	CASSLIATTYNEQFF	TRBJ2-1	TRBV5-6	many	NA
TGTGCCATCACCCAGGGTCCGAACACTGAAGCTTTCTTT	CAITQGPNTEAFF	TRBJ1-1	TRBV10-3	NA	NA
TGTGCCACCAGGAGGACAGGGGTAGCTGAAGCTTTCTTT	CATRRTGVAEAFF	TRBJ1-1	TRBV24-1	few	TRBD1
TGTGCCTGGAGTGGGGGACAATTAATGAACACTGAAGCTTTCTTT	CAWSGGQLMNTEAFF	TRBJ1-1	TRBV30	many	NA
TGTGCCAGCAGCTCAAATTACAGGGTTGGGTCCTACGAGCAGTACTTC	CASSSNYRVGSYEQYF	TRBJ2-7	TRBV7-2	many	NA
TGCGCCAGCAGCTTGGCCCAAGGGGGATACGAGCAGTACTTC	CASSLAQGGYEQYF	TRBJ2-7	TRBV5-1	NA	NA
TGTGTCACCTGTATCGGGAACACCGGGGAGCTGTTTTTT	CVTCIGNTGELFF	TRBJ2-2	TRBV6-1	NA	NA
TGTGCCAGCGGAGGGGGCAGAGCTGGGGAGCAGTACTTC	CASGGGRAGEQYF	TRBJ2-7	TRBV6-2/TRBV6-3	many	NA
TGTGCCTGGTGGACAGGGGGCTCCTACGAGCAGTACTTC	CAWWTGGSYEQYF	TRBJ2-7	TRBV30	few	TRBD1
TGTGCCAGCAATACAGGGGGCAAAGGCTATGGCTACACCTTC	CASNTGGKGYGYTF	TRBJ1-2	TRBV6-1	once	TRBD1
TGTGCCAGCAGCGACCCAGGGGCTGGGGCTGAAGCTTTCTTT	CASSDPGAGAEAFF	TRBJ1-1	TRBV9	many	NA
TGTGCCAGTGAAGCCAGGACTAGCGGGGAAAGGGAGACCCAGTACTTC	CASEARTSGERETQYF	TRBJ2-5	TRBV7-8	many	TRBD2
TGTGCCAGCGGGGACGGGCTCTACGAGCAGTACTTC	CASGDGLYEQYF	TRBJ2-7	TRBV12-3/TRBV12-4	many	NA
TGTGCCATCACCGACCTAGCGGGCGAGCAGTACTTC	CAITDLAGEQYF	TRBJ2-7	TRBV10-3	NA	TRBD2
TGTGCCACCAGCAGAGGGGAGCAGTATGGCTCCACCTTC	CATSRGEQYGSTF	TRBJ1-2	TRBV15	NA	NA
TGTGCCAGCAGCCAAGGATGCGGTGGGGACCTAGTCTTC	CASSQGCGGDLVF	TRBJ2-5	TRBV3-1	NA	NA
TGCGCCAGCAGCCCCAGCCTTACAACTAATGAAAAACTGTTTTTT	CASSPSLTTNEKLFF	TRBJ1-4	TRBV5-1	NA	NA
TGTGCCAGCAGCTTGGAGCCCAGAAGGCGAGAAAAACTGTTTTTT	CASSLEPRRREKLFF	TRBJ1-4	TRBV13	NA	NA
TGCGCCAGCAGCCAAGATCTTTTGAGGTTAGGGGAGGCTGAAGCTTTCTTT	CASSQDLLRLGEAEAFF	TRBJ1-1	TRBV4-1	few	NA
TGTGCCAGCAGCTCACGGACTAGCGACAATGAGCAGTTCTTC	CASSSRTSDNEQFF	TRBJ2-1	TRBV3-1	many	TRBD2
TGTGCCAGCAGCGGAGACCTCTGGGCGGAGAACTACAATGAGCAGTTCTTC	CASSGDLWAENYNEQFF	TRBJ2-1	TRBV5-4	few	NA
TGTGCCAGCAGCCCACGGCGGGAGGACAATGAGCAGTTCTTC	CASSPRREDNEQFF	TRBJ2-1	TRBV7-3	few	TRBD2
TGTGCCAGCAGTTTTAGATCCACAGGGAGCTACACCTTC	CASSFRSTGSYTF	TRBJ1-2	TRBV28	many	NA
TGCAGTGCTAGGGGCGTGGATACGCAGTATTTT	CSARGVDTQYF	TRBJ2-3	TRBV20-1	many	NA
TGTGCCAGTCACGGGGTGGACGCAACTAATGAAAAACTGTTTTTT	CASHGVDATNEKLFF	TRBJ1-4	TRBV6-2/TRBV6-3	few	NA
TGTGTCACCAGTGGGGGGCTTAACACCGGGGAGCTGTTTTTT	CVTSGGLNTGELFF	TRBJ2-2	TRBV24-1	NA	NA
TGTGCCAGCAGTTTCCAGTTTTCTGGGGCCAACGTCCTGACTTTC	CASSFQFSGANVLTF	TRBJ2-6	TRBV28	few	NA
TGTGCCAGCAGCTTACTAGCCCTAAGCACAGATACGCAGTATTTT	CASSLLALSTDTQYF	TRBJ2-3	TRBV7-2	many	NA
TGTGCCAGCAGCTTACAGCTAGCGGCTCCCACAGATACGCAGTATTTT	CASSLQLAAPTDTQYF	TRBJ2-3	TRBV13	NA	TRBD2